Presented here are 23 T cell receptor beta chains from one specimen sequenced in a study of blood T cell repertoires in COVID-19. Here immunoSEQ multiplex PCR was the method, and the copy in TCRdb shows in-frame clones only, minus some. The data hold about 190,000 clones, with approximately 80% observed a single time. The material sequenced was peripheral blood. The receptors shown here come from a human donor in a cohort sampled during active COVID-19.

The chain links TRBV5-1 to TRBJ1-2; a possible D gene is TRBD1 (5 bases). CDR3 length equals 14 residues. Germline CDR1 SGHRS, CDR2 YFSETQ. V lost 1 base and J lost 8, with 15 bases in between. This CDR3 reads CASSLSRGPTGYTF. The CDR3 DNA is TGCGCCAGCAGCTTGTCGCGGGGCCCAACCGGCTACACCTTC. Variable domain in full (rest from reference TRBV5-1 and TRBJ1-2): KAGVTQTPRYLIKTRGQQVTLSCSPISGHRSVSWYQQTPGQGLQFLFEYFSETQRNKGNFPGRFSGRQFSNSRSEMNVSTLELGDSALYLCASSLSRGPTGYTFGSGTRLTVV.

This clone turned up a few times. This chain joins TRBV13 and TRBJ1-1; TRBD1 is a possible D gene (6 bases). This CDR3 region has 13 residues. CDR1 and CDR2 from the germline V gene are PRHDT and FYEKMQ (reference sequence). The V end was cut by 5 bases, the J end by 4 bases, with 11 bases between. In DNA, the CDR3 is TGTGCCAGCAGCAGGACCAGGGGCACTGAAGCTTTCTTT. Protein sequence: CASSRTRGTEAFF.

The V call is TRBV12-2, the J call TRBJ2-7; the table's D call, TRBD1, has no DNA check behind it. TRBV12-2 corresponds to a pseudogene. The CDR3 consists of 14 residues. The CDR3 sequence is CASRLPPDRYEQYV. CDR3 in DNA: TGTGCAAGTCGCCTACCTCCTGACAGGTACGAGCAGTACGTC.

The rearrangement links TRBV4-1 to TRBJ1-3; unclear D gene. The ends were cut back, 6 bases at V and 3 bases at J, with 15 bases in the middle. The CDR3 loop spans 15 amino acids. Germline V gene data show CDR1 as MGHRA and CDR2 as YSYEKL. The CDR3 loop is CASRSTRTIGNTIYF. CDR3 bases: TGCGCCAGCAGATCGACAAGAACGATTGGAAACACCATATATTTT.

CDR3 protein: CASSLVFGTGGTEAFF. As DNA, the CDR3 is TGCGCCAGCAGCTTGGTTTTTGGGACAGGGGGCACTGAAGCTTTCTTT. This rearrangement joins TRBV5-1 to TRBJ1-1; TRBD1 agrees at 11 bases. Germline assignment: CDR1 SGHRS and CDR2 YFSETQ. The V and J ends lost 0 bases and 4 bases, in that order; junction bases with no gene match: 5. The CDR3 sequence is 16 residues long.

This clone was observed a single time. The V and J genes are TRBV11-1 and TRBJ2-7, with 10 positions matching TRBD1. V dropped 3 bases and J dropped 3; count of bases not matched to a gene: 5. Germline-derived CDR1 and CDR2 are SGHAT and FQDESV (reference sequence). The CDR3 totals 15 residues. The CDR3 is CASSFPGTGDYEQYF. DNA of the CDR3: TGTGCCAGCAGCTTCCCCGGGACAGGGGACTACGAGCAGTACTTC.

The V and J genes are TRBV24-1 and TRBJ2-3, with TRBD2 as a possible D gene (5 bases). The V and J ends lost 7 bases and 0 bases respectively, with 7 bases between them. CDR3 length: 13 amino acids. Germline V gives CDR1 KGHDR, CDR2 SFDVKD. CDR3 region: CATRLGSTDTQYF. The CDR3 region has the DNA TGTGCCACCAGACTAGGCAGCACAGATACGCAGTATTTT.

CDR3 DNA: TGCGCCAGCAGTCGCGGGCGGGACAGGGAATTTTACGAGCAGTACGTC. Translation: CASSRGRDREFYEQYV. The J gene is TRBJ2-7, the V gene TRBV10-1, with 9 bases fitting TRBD1. Germline V gene lookup returns CDR1 WNHNN and CDR2 SYGVQD (reference sequence). The V and J ends lost 5 bases and 4 bases, in that order; junction bases with no gene match: 12. This CDR3 has 16 amino acids.

In regard to this clone: The junction differs from germline at one of its ends, possibly a read error. The V gene is TRBV6-5, the J gene TRBJ1-1; D not certain. CDR1 and CDR2 from the germline V gene are MNHEY and SVGAGI. This CDR3 is built from 11 residues. For the CDR3, the DNA is TGTGCCAGCCGTTATGCGGGCGAAGCTTTCTTT. Protein sequence: CASRYAGEAFF.

This clone appeared a single time. V is TRBV20-1 and J is TRBJ2-5; D possibly corresponds to TRBD2 (6 bases). This CDR3 has 11 amino acids. Germline-derived CDR1 and CDR2 are DFQATT and SNEGSKA (reference sequence). With 6 bases removed from V and 4 bases from J, the gap between germline ends came to 9 bases. This CDR3 reads CSAGGTETQYF. CDR3 DNA: TGCAGTGCCGGAGGGACAGAGACCCAGTACTTC.

Of note for this clone: The junction differs from germline at one of its ends, possibly a read error. DNA for the CDR3: TGCGCTGTAAACAGGGGGTTGAACACCGGGGAGCTGTTTTTT. Translating it yields CAVNRGLNTGELFF. The chain couples TRBV2 to TRBJ2-2; TRBD1 aligns across 8 bases. This CDR3 is 14 amino acids long. The germline gives CDR1 SNHLY, CDR2 FYNNEI.

The table lists this clone with a few counts. This same CDR3 is encoded by further DNA sequences in the sample. This chain uses TRBV9 with TRBJ1-6; 8 bases match TRBD1. The CDR3 has 15 residues. The J segment lost 6 bases and the V segment lost 3 bases, leaving 5 bases of the junction unmatched. Germline CDR1 reads SGDLS; CDR2 reads YYNGEE. The CDR3 reads CASSALDRANSPLHF. CDR3 DNA sequence: TGTGCCAGCAGCGCCCTGGACAGGGCTAATTCACCCCTCCACTTT.

The chain links TRBV24-1 to TRBJ1-2; 7 bases are shared with TRBD1. Looked up from germline, CDR1 is KGHDR and CDR2 is SFDVKD. V dropped 0 bases and J dropped 6; count of bases not matched to a gene: 0. CDR3 length: 13 amino acids. In nucleotides, the CDR3 is TGTGCCACCAGTGATTTGAGGGGGCATGGCTACACCTTC. It yields the protein CATSDLRGHGYTF.

As DNA, the CDR3 is TGTGCCGTCGTAGACAGCAGCTCCTACGAGCAGTACTTC. Translation gives CAVVDSSSYEQYF. This chain uses TRBV28 with TRBJ2-7; the D gene is possibly TRBD1 (5 bases). This CDR3 contains 13 residues. Between the trimmed V and J ends, which lost 11 bases and 0 bases, there was a span of 14 bases. The germline CDR1 and CDR2 sequences are MDHEN and SYDVKM.

V gene TRBV2 combines with J gene TRBJ2-2; 9 bases are a match to TRBD1. Trimming took 4 bases from V and 4 from J; bases not matched to a gene: 4. The CDR3 runs 15 residues. From germline, CDR1 is SNHLY and CDR2 FYNNEI. The CDR3 here is CASSAGTGSTGELFF. CDR3 DNA: TGTGCCAGCAGTGCCGGGACAGGGTCCACCGGGGAGCTGTTTTTT.

V is TRBV28 and J is TRBJ1-1, with D unresolved. From germline, CDR1 is MDHEN and CDR2 SYDVKM. This CDR3 spans 11 amino acids. V was clipped by 8 bases and J by 3 bases, with 7 bases between them. The chain's CDR3 is CASGRDTEAFF. CDR3 DNA sequence: TGTGCCAGCGGGAGGGACACTGAAGCTTTCTTT.

This rearrangement joins TRBV18 to TRBJ1-4, with D possibly being TRBD1 (5 bases). This CDR3 spans 16 amino acids. Between the trimmed V and J ends, which lost 2 bases and 5 bases, there was a span of 15 bases. CDR1 and CDR2 from the germline V gene are KGHSH and LQKENI. In nucleotides, the CDR3 is TGTGCCAGCTCACCAAACCCAGCGGGGGGGAATGAAAAACTGTTTTTT. Residues: CASSPNPAGGNEKLFF.

The chain carries TRBV5-1 and TRBJ1-2; TRBD1 matches 9 bases. The germline V gene has CDR1 SGHRS and CDR2 YFSETQ. The CDR3 length is 16 residues. The trim removed 4 bases at V and 5 bases at J, leaving 12 bases unmatched. CDR3 nucleotide sequence: TGCGCCAGCAGCCCGGACGGGACAGGGTTATGGTATGGCTACACCTTC. As protein: CASSPDGTGLWYGYTF.

The chain employs TRBV30 and TRBJ2-7; D is unclear. This CDR3 region has 13 residues. Per the germline V gene, CDR1 is GTSNPN and CDR2 is SVGIG (reference sequence). V gave up 5 bases and J gave up 4 bases, with 15 bases separating them. CDR3: CAWATKERYEQYF. The CDR3, as DNA: TGTGCCTGGGCTACCAAGGAGAGGTACGAGCAGTACTTC.

The V gene is TRBV3-1 (or the pseudogene TRBV3-2), the J gene TRBJ1-5; 8 positions match TRBD1. The CDR3 is 14 amino acids. The germline V gene encodes CDR1 LGHDT and CDR2 YNNKEL (reference sequence). The trim removed 5 bases at V and 4 bases at J, leaving 4 bases unmatched. DNA of the CDR3: TGTGCCAGCAGCGCCGGACAGGGAAATCAGCCCCAGCATTTT. Amino acid sequence: CASSAGQGNQPQHF.

The chain recombines TRBV7-2 with TRBJ2-4; unclear D gene. Per germline, CDR1 SGHTA and CDR2 FQGNSA. The germline V and J ends were trimmed by 1 base and 5 bases, with 6 bases remaining between them. The CDR3 runs to 13 residues. The CDR3 region is CASSLVPENIQYF. CDR3 in DNA: TGTGCCAGCAGCTTAGTTCCCGAAAACATTCAGTACTTC.

The rearrangement joins TRBV9 to TRBJ1-5; 8 bases align to TRBD1. V lost 0 bases and J lost 5; bases outside the gene matches: 4. This CDR3 comprises 15 residues. In germline, CDR1 is SGDLS, CDR2 YYNGEE. The CDR3 sequence is CASSVGTGGDQPQHF. DNA of the CDR3: TGTGCCAGCAGCGTAGGAACAGGGGGGGATCAGCCCCAGCATTTT.

V gene TRBV19 combines with J gene TRBJ1-4; 7 bases map to TRBD1. J lost 0 bases, V lost 10 bases, and 11 bases had no gene match. CDR1 and CDR2 from the germline V gene are LNHDA and SQIVND (reference sequence). The CDR3 spans 16 residues. DNA for the CDR3: TGTGCCACCAAGACAGGGTCCCACACAACTAATGAAAAACTGTTTTTT. Amino acids: CATKTGSHTTNEKLFF.